This TCR beta chain was retrieved from a study of early T cells in non-severe SARS-CoV-2 infection. For the study at large: Bulk RNA isolated from unsorted whole blood underwent sequencing; chains were not paired. Regarding the study as a whole: VDJdb matching favored anti-spike CD8 responses, missing private and CD4 specificities.

The germline CDR1 and CDR2 sequences are SGDLS and YYNGEE. Trimming removed 0 bases from V and 3 bases from J, with 4 bases in between. This CDR3 spans 13 amino acids. TCRdb itself ran the 5' RACE reads through MiXCR, one entry per CDR3 protein. In the table there are roughly 80,000 distinct CDR3 sequences, 8.5% to 10% of which are singletons. This clonotype was seen repeatedly, ten times or more. Its antigen remains unknown. The gene calls are TRBV9 and TRBJ2-1; no reliable D call. This clonotype was sampled from an adult who was a healthcare worker with PCR-confirmed SARS-CoV-2 infection or an uninfected control (not recorded which). Sequencing input: whole blood. CDR3 DNA: TGTGCCAGCAGCGTAGTCGGCTACAATGAGCAGTTCTTC. Translating it yields CASSVVGYNEQFF.